The clone carrying this TCR beta chain was seen many times. Its antigen is unidentified. TCRdb processed the 5' RACE reads anew with MiXCR; each CDR3 protein has one entry. The data show some 130,000 distinct CDR3 sequences, approximately 7.3% seen once. The data derive from a study of CD8 T cells in ankylosing spondylitis. Overall study findings and caveats: Eight or nine highly homologous variants made up a TCR beta motif that seemed to typify ankylosing spondylitis blood.

The CDR3 runs 16 residues. Germline V gene sequence: CDR1 LGHNA, CDR2 YNFKEQ. Trimming cost V 4 bases and J 7 bases; bases outside gene matches: 12. The TCR sequence derives from a female donor with ankylosing spondylitis or in good health (not recorded which). The chain has TRBV4-2 and TRBJ2-1, with 8 bases lining up with TRBD1. The sequenced material came from blood, either unsorted or a sorted T cell fraction (not recorded which). The DNA for the CDR3 is TGTGCCAGCAGCCCTGGACAGGGTAGACGAAATAATGAGCAGTTCTTC. Translated: CASSPGQGRRNNEQFF.